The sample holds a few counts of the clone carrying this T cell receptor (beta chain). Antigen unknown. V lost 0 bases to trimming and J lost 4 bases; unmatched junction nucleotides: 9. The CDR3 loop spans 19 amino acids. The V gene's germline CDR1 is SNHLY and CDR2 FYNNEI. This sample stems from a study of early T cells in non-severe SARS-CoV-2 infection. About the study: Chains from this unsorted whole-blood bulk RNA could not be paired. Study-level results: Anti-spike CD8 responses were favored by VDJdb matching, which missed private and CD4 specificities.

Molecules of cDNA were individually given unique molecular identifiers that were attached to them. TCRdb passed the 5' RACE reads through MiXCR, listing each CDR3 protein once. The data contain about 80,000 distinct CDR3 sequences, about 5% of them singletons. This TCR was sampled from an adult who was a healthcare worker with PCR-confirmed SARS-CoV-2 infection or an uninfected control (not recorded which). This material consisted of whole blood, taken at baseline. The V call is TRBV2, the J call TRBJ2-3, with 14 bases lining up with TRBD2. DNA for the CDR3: TGTGCCAGCAGTGAAGCGCTGCGACTAGCGGGAGGGCGGGCAGATACGCAGTATTTT. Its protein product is CASSEALRLAGGRADTQYF.